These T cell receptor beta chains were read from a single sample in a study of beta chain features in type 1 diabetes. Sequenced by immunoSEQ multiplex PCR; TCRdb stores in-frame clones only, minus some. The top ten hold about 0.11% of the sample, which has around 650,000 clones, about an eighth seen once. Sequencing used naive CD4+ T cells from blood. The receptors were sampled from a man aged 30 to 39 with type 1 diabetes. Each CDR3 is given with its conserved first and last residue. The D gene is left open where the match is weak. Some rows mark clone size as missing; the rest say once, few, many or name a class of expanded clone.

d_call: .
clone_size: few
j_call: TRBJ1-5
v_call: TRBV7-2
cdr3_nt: TGTGCCAGCAGCTTTGTGGGGCGGACTAATCAGCCCCAGCATTTT
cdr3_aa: CASSFVGRTNQPQHF

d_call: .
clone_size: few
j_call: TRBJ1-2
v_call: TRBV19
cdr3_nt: TGTGCCAGTAGTCCTCAGGCCGCCGCCTTTGGCTACACCTTC
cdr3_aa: CASSPQAAAFGYTF

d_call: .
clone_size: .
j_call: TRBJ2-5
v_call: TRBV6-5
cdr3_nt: TGTGCCAGCAGTTACTCGTGGTTGGTCGGTAGGGAGACCCAGTACTTC
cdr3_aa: CASSYSWLVGRETQYF

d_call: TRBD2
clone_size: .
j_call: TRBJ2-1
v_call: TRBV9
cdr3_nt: TGTGCCAGCAGCCCCCAGCGGCTAGCGGGCAGTGAGCAGTTCTTC
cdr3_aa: CASSPQRLAGSEQFF

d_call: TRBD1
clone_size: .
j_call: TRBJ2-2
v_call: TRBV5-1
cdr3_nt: TGCGCCAGCAGCTCATTCGGGACAGGGGACACCGGGGAGCTGTTTTTT
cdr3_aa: CASSSFGTGDTGELFF

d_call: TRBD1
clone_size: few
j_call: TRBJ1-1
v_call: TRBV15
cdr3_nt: TGTGCCACCAGCAGGGCAGACAGGGCCCCTGAAGCTTTCTTT
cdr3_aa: CATSRADRAPEAFF

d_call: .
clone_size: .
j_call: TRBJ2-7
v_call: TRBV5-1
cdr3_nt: TGCGCCAGCAGCTCAGCAGGGAGTGAGCAGTACTTC
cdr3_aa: CASSSAGSEQYF

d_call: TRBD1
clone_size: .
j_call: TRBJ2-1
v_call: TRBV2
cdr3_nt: TGTGCCAGCAGCGGGACAGCATACAATGAGCAGTTCTTC
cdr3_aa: CASSGTAYNEQFF

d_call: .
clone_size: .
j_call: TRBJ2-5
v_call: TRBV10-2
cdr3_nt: TGCGCCAGCAGGATGACAGCCTCACAAGAGACCCAGTACTTC
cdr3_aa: CASRMTASQETQYF

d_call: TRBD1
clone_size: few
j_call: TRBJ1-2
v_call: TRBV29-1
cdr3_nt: TGCAGCGTAGGGGGCCGGGACAGCCCTAACTATGGCTACACCTTC
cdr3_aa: CSVGGRDSPNYGYTF

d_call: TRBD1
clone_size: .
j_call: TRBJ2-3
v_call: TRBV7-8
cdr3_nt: TGTGCCAGCAGCCTCGGACAGGGATGGGATACGCAGTATTTT
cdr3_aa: CASSLGQGWDTQYF

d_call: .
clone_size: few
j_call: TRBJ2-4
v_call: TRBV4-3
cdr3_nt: TGCGCCAGCAGCCAAGATCCCCGAGTAGCCAAAAACATTCAGTACTTC
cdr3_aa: CASSQDPRVAKNIQYF

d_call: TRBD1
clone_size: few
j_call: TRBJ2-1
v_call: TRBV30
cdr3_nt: TGTGCCTGGAGTGTTGAGGGGGCACCCTCGAAGGGGCATTTCTTC
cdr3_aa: CAWSVEGAPSKGHFF

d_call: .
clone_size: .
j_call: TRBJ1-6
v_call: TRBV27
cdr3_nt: TGTGCCAGCAGTTTATCCGGGGGGAGTGACAATTCACCCCTCCACTTT
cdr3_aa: CASSLSGGSDNSPLHF

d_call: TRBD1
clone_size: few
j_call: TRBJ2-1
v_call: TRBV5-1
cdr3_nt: TGCGCCAGCAGCTCCGACAGGGTTACGTTCTTC
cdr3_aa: CASSSDRVTFF

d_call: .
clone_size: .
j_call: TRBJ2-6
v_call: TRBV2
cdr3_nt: TGTGCCAGCAGTGAACGGTTCTCTGGGGCCAACGTCCTGACTTTC
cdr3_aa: CASSERFSGANVLTF

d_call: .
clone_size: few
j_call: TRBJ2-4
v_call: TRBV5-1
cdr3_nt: TGCGCCAGCAGCTTGCCCCACGACTCTGCCAAAAACATTCAGTACTTC
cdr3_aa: CASSLPHDSAKNIQYF

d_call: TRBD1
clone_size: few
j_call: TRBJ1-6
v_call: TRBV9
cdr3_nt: TGTGCCAGCAGCGTAGGTTGGAGACAGGGTGATTCACCCCTCCACTTT
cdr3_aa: CASSVGWRQGDSPLHF

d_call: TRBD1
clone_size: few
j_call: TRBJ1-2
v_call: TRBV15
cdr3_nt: TGTGCCACCAGCAGAGGACAGGGGATCCCTGACTATGGCTACACCTTC
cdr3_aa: CATSRGQGIPDYGYTF

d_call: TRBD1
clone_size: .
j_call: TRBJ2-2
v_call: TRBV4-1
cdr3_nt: TGCGCCAGCAGCAGGGGACAGGGAACGGTCGGGGAGCTGTTTTTT
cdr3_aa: CASSRGQGTVGELFF

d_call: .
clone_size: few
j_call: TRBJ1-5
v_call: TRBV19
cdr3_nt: TGTGCCAGTAGTGCCCAGGGGACCCAGCATTTT
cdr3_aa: CASSAQGTQHF

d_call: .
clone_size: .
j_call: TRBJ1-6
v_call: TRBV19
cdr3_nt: TGTGCCAGTAGTTCCCTCTACGGGAATTCACCCCTCCACTTT
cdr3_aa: CASSSLYGNSPLHF

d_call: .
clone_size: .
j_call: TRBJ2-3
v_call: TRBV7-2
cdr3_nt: TGTGCCAGCACCGCACCCGGCCAGCGCGGCACAGATACGCAGTATTTT
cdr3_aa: CASTAPGQRGTDTQYF

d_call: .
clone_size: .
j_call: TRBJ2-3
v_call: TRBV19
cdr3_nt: TGTGCGCACCACTGTGAGGGGCAGGCAGATACGCAGTATTTT
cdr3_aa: CAHHCEGQADTQYF

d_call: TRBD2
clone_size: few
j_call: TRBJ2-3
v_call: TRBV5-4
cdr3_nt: TGTGCCAGCAGCTTAGCCTCGGGGGGGGCCGATACGCAGTATTTT
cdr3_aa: CASSLASGGADTQYF

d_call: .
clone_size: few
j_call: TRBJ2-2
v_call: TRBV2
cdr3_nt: TGTGCCAGCCGAGCTTCCTACACCGGGGAGCTGTTTTTT
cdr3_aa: CASRASYTGELFF

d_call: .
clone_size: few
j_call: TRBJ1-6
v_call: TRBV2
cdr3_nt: TGTGCCAGCAGTGAAGCGCTAGATCCCGCCGGGGATTCACCCCTCCACTTT
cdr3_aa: CASSEALDPAGDSPLHF

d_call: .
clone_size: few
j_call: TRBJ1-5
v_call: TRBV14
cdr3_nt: TGTGCCAGCAGCCTAGGGGGGAGCAATCAGCCCCAGCATTTT
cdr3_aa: CASSLGGSNQPQHF

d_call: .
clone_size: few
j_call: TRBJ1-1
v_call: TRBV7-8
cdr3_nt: TGTGCCAGCAGCTTAGAGTGGCGGGGGACGAGGTCTGAAGCTTTCTTT
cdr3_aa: CASSLEWRGTRSEAFF

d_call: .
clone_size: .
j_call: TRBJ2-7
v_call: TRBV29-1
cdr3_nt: TGCAGCGTTGTCGGATCAGCCTACGAGCAGTACTTC
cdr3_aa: CSVVGSAYEQYF

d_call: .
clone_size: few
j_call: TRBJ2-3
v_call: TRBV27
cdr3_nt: TGTGCCAGCAGTTTTAGGGTCGAGGCAGATACGCAGTATTTT
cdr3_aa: CASSFRVEADTQYF

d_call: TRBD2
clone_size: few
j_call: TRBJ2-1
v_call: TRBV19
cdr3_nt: TGTGCCAGTAGTATCGGGGGGTCGGGCTCCTACAATGAGCAGTTCTTC
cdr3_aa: CASSIGGSGSYNEQFF

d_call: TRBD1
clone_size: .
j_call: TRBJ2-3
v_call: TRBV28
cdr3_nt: TGTGCCAGCAGAAGACAGGGAGTGGTGCAGTATTTT
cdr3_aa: CASRRQGVVQYF

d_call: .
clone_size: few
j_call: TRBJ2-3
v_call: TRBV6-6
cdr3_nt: TGTGCCAGCACCATCAGGTCCGCAGATACGCAGTATTTT
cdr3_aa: CASTIRSADTQYF

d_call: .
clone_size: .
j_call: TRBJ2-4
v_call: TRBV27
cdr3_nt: TGTGCCAGCAGTTTAGGGGAATCAGGGCCCATTCAGTACTTC
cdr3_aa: CASSLGESGPIQYF

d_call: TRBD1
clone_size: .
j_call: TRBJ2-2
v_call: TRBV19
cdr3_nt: TGTGCCAGTAGGTTCCAGGGGGCATCGGGGGAGCTGTTTTTT
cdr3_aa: CASRFQGASGELFF

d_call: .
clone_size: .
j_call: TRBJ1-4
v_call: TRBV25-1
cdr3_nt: TGTGCCAGCAAACGTAATGCTGCAACTAATGAAAAACTGTTTTTT
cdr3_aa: CASKRNAATNEKLFF

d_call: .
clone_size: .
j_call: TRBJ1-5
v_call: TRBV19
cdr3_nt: TGTGCCAGTACCCTACAGAATAGCAATCAGCCCCAGCATTTT
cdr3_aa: CASTLQNSNQPQHF

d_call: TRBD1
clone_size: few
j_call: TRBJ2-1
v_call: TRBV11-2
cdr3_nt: TGTGCCAGCGGGACAGGGGAAGGCAATGAGCAGTTCTTC
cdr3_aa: CASGTGEGNEQFF

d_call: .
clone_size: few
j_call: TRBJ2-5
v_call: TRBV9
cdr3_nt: TGTGCCAGCAGCTTATCCATGCAAGAGACCCAGTACTTC
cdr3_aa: CASSLSMQETQYF

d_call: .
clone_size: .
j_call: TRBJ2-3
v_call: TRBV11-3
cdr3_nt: TGTGCCTGGGATGAAGGCACAGATACGCAGTATTTT
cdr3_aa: CAWDEGTDTQYF